One sample yielded the 16 T cell receptor beta chains listed below, sequenced in a study of T cell repertoires in cytomegalovirus infection. TCRdb reprocessed the reads via MiXCR and lists one record per CDR3 protein. The data contain 490,000 or so distinct CDR3 sequences, around 10% of them singletons. Material: PBMCs. The receptors were sampled from a human donor in good health (CMV status not recorded). Some clones in this sample may be carry-over from other donors' samples.

This clonotype occurred many times. The rearrangement joins TRBV12-5 to TRBJ1-4, with TRBD1 as a possible D gene (5 bases). V was trimmed by 6 bases and J by 8 bases, leaving 19 bases between them. The CDR3 has 15 residues. Germline V CDR1 and CDR2: LGHNT, FRNRAP. In DNA form, the CDR3 reads TGTGCTAGTGGGGGACCGGAGGGATTTCGGGAAAAACTGTTTTTT. This gives the protein CASGGPEGFREKLFF.

This clonotype was counted many times. V is TRBV29-1 and J is TRBJ2-5; D remains ambiguous. Germline CDR1 is SQVTM and CDR2 is ANQGSEA. V was trimmed by 2 bases and J by 8 bases, leaving 6 bases between them. This CDR3 is 10 amino acids long. The chain's CDR3 is CSVEQTTQYF. For the CDR3, the DNA is TGCAGCGTTGAACAGACAACCCAGTACTTC.

This clonotype was counted ten times or more. The chain uses TRBV19 and TRBJ2-1; 9 bases line up with TRBD2. Trimming cost V 3 bases and J 3 bases; bases outside gene matches: 3. The CDR3 is 15 amino acids. CDR1 and CDR2 (germline): LNHDA, SQIVND (reference sequence). CDR3 bases: TGTGCCAGTAGTATGGCTAGCGGGATCTACAATGAGCAGTTCTTC. Translation: CASSMASGIYNEQFF.

This clonotype occurred many times. V is TRBV12-3 or TRBV12-4 and J is TRBJ1-1; D not resolved. Trimming removed 3 bases at V and 3 bases at J, with 5 bases between. The CDR3 spans 12 residues. CDR3 protein: CASSLSYTEAFF. DNA for the CDR3: TGTGCCAGCAGTTTGTCGTACACTGAAGCTTTCTTT.

This clonotype has ten or more counts. The chain uses TRBV11-2 and TRBJ2-1; D unresolved. In germline, CDR1 is SGHAT, CDR2 FQNNGV. V was trimmed by 5 bases and J by 2 bases, leaving 10 bases between them. This CDR3 is built from 14 residues. The CDR3: CASSPRSAYNEQFF. CDR3 sequence (DNA): TGTGCCAGCAGCCCCCGGTCGGCCTACAATGAGCAGTTCTTC.

For this clonotype: Mismatch with germline at one junction end may stem from a read error. The V call is TRBV28, the J call TRBJ1-1, with a possible D match to TRBD1 (5 bases). Germline loops: CDR1 MDHEN, CDR2 SYDVKM. The CDR3 covers 15 residues. The CDR3 sequence: CASSHQVDHGTEAFF. In nucleotides, the CDR3 is TGTGCCAGCAGCCACCAGGTGGATCACGGGACTGAAGCTTTCTTC.

This clonotype was counted a few times. The V and J genes are TRBV25-1 and TRBJ2-1; 11 bases fit TRBD2. V was clipped by 4 bases and J by 6 bases; unmatched bases: 5. CDR3 length: 15 residues. Germline V CDR1 and CDR2: MGHDK, SYGVNS. DNA of the CDR3: TGTGCCAGCAGTGGACTAGCGGGAAACCCCAATGAGCAGTTCTTC. This encodes CASSGLAGNPNEQFF.

Many counts were recorded for this clonotype. The J gene is TRBJ2-1, the V gene TRBV24-1; 10 nucleotides align to TRBD2. Per germline, CDR1 KGHDR and CDR2 SFDVKD. V was pared by 3 bases and J by 4 bases, with 11 bases of the junction left unmatched. The CDR3 totals 18 residues. The CDR3 nucleotides read TGTGCCACCAGTGATGGGACTAGCGCGGGAGGGCAATACAATGAGCAGTTCTTC. This translates into CATSDGTSAGGQYNEQFF.

This clonotype showed up many times. The chain is built from TRBV5-6 and TRBJ1-1; a possible D gene is TRBD1 (5 bases). Germline loops: CDR1 SGHDT, CDR2 YYEEEE. Trimming stripped 4 bases from V and 3 bases from J, with 13 bases between. The CDR3 covers 14 residues. CDR3 region: CASSGRGRDTEAFF. CDR3 nucleotide sequence: TGTGCCAGCAGCGGCCGGGGGAGGGACACTGAAGCTTTCTTT.

Notes on this clonotype: This may be a read error, as it is one base from a much larger clone. The rearrangement uses TRBV5-6 and TRBJ2-2, with TRBD2 matching 12 bases. This CDR3 is built from 16 residues. J was trimmed by 5 bases and V by 3 bases; bases with no gene match: 5. Germline CDR1 and CDR2: SGHDT and YYEEEE. This chain's CDR3 is CASSSAGTSGTGELFF. CDR3 in DNA: TGTGCCAGCAGCTCTGCCGGGACTAGCGGGACCGGGGAGCTGTTTTTT.

This clonotype has just a few counts. The chain couples TRBV2 to TRBJ2-4, with 8 bases identical to TRBD2. J gave up 3 bases and V 3 bases, and 22 bases lay outside the gene matches. Germline values: CDR1 SNHLY, CDR2 FYNNEI. The CDR3 runs 21 residues. The CDR3 DNA follows: TGTGCCAGCAGTGAGAGTCTTCGGTTCAGCGGGAGAGGTTTGGACAAAAACATTCAGTACTTC. Its translation is CASSESLRFSGRGLDKNIQYF.

This sequence joins TRBV7-9 and TRBJ2-1; TRBD2 matches 10 bases. Per germline, CDR1 SEHNR and CDR2 FQNEAQ (reference sequence). Losses at the gene ends were 5 bases for V and 4 bases for J; bases not matched to a gene: 8. This CDR3 is built from 16 residues. This CDR3 reads CASSPAGTSAYNEQFF. The CDR3 region has the DNA TGTGCCAGCAGCCCTGCCGGGACTAGCGCGTACAATGAGCAGTTCTTC.

This clonotype has more than one count but fewer than ten. V is TRBV20-1 and J is TRBJ2-1; 16 nucleotides line up with TRBD2. The CDR3 runs 18 residues. Per germline, CDR1 DFQATT and CDR2 SNEGSKA (reference sequence). J was trimmed by 7 bases and V by 0 bases; bases with no gene match: 9. The CDR3 nucleotides read TGCAGTGCTAGAGAGTTGGGACTAGCGGGGGGGCCGGGGAATGAGCAGTTCTTC. Amino acids: CSARELGLAGGPGNEQFF.

This clonotype has ten or more counts. This chain links TRBV4-1 with TRBJ1-1; TRBD1 matches 8 bases. The CDR3 sequence is 15 residues long. CDR1 is MGHRA, CDR2 YSYEKL, per germline. Trimming removed 2 bases from V and 1 base from J; junction bases left unmatched: 3. CDR3 in DNA: TGCGCCAGCAGCCAACCGGGACAGGCGAACACTGAAGCTTTCTTT. Translation gives CASSQPGQANTEAFF.

This clonotype was counted at least ten times. The chain is built from TRBV7-6 and TRBJ2-5; 7 bases are shared with TRBD1. J gave up 2 bases and V 5 bases, and 8 bases lay outside the gene matches. The CDR3 has 15 amino acids. CDR1 and CDR2 from the germline V gene are SGHVS and FNYEAQ. The CDR3 DNA follows: TGTGCCAGCAGCCGCCCCGAGGGACAGCAAGAGACCCAGTACTTC. Translated, it gives CASSRPEGQQETQYF.

The chain is built from TRBV20-1 and TRBJ1-3; no definite D call. The germline V gene has CDR1 DFQATT and CDR2 SNEGSKA (reference sequence). The CDR3 spans 13 residues. V lost 1 base, J lost 4 bases, and 8 bases lay in between. The CDR3 protein is CSARVMGGNTIYF. CDR3 sequence (DNA): TGCAGTGCTAGAGTCATGGGGGGAAACACCATATATTTT.